This record covers a single T cell receptor beta chain. This clonotype occurred once. Its antigen is still unknown. The input lacks base qualities; no much larger clone sits a single base away. This entry belongs to a study of T-cell memory formation after mild COVID-19 (dated by TCRdb to about 2021). Study-wide context: Most TCR sequence clusters were specific to one of the two donors. T-cell clones expanding and contracting after mild COVID-19 in a couple of donors were tracked by longitudinal TCRalpha and TCRbeta repertoire sequencing. Two young, previously healthy adult volunteers, one female and one male, were included in the cohort. Study-wide conclusions, independent of this receptor: Clones that contracted from day 15 to 85 showed balanced CD4/CD8 phenotypes, whereas a second wave of clones that expanded from day 15 to 37 leaned towards CD4+. Some responding clones were found in pre-infection memory, which suggests that pre-existing cross-reactive memory T cells took part in the SARS-CoV-2 response. Contracting CD4+ clones turned up mainly in the CM and EM memory subsets, whereas EMRA was where CD8+ clones were enriched. SARS-CoV-2 specificity of the second-wave clones peaking on day 37 was not confirmed. Only two mild cases were covered in the study, and larger cohorts including severe cases with pre-infection samples were considered necessary.

Ficoll-Paque density gradient centrifugation was used to isolate PBMCs. The CDR3, cysteine through phenylalanine, is 12 amino acids long. Only the CDR3 part of the read is kept: 36 bases, read in frame from the first base. For CDR1 and CDR2, the germline V gene (reference sequence) lists MNHNY and SVGAGI. V sheds 3 bases and J sheds 5 bases, leaving 6 bases between their ends. Sequencing used an Illumina NovaSeq 6000. TCRalpha and TCRbeta cDNA libraries were constructed by 5'RACE with constant-segment primers, with sample barcodes and unique molecular identifiers being introduced. Trizol reagent was used to extract RNA from every sample. Library amplification was performed in two PCR steps, and a second sample barcode and Illumina TruSeq adapters were introduced in the second step. The libraries were sequenced on an Illumina NovaSeq using 2 x 150 bp paired-end reads. The authors processed their data as follows. Demultiplexing of reads and collapsing into UMI-guided consensus sequences were performed with migec v1.2.7. With mixcr v2.1.11, UMI consensuses were aligned to TRA and TRB V and J templates and assembled into clonotypes. Expanded or contracted clonotypes were those called significant by both edgeR and NoisET, with noise models trained on biological replicates. For edgeR calls, a false discovery rate-adjusted p below 0.01 and a log2 fold-change threshold of 1 were applied. PCA with hierarchical clustering of max-normalized trajectories of the 1000 most abundant clonotypes was used as exploratory dynamics analysis. Separately sequenced CD4+ and CD8+ repertoires were used to assign the CD4 or CD8 phenotype of responding clones. TCRdb reprocessed the public reads (quality trimming at Q25 with fastp, clone calling with MiXCR) and kept in-frame beta chains. Identical CDR3 protein sequences are pooled into one entry, listed with their most common genes and DNA. These V and J calls are TCRdb output, not the study's own analysis. Across this sample there are about 210,000 distinct CDR3 sequences, with around 30% seen only once. The biggest ten clones account for approximately 10% of the sample.

This clonotype originated in an adult woman who had mild COVID-19 (a few samples of this study predate the infection). The sample titles of this study are shuffled in the database, so cell type and time point are left out; the donor was told from shared clones. This chain joins TRBV6-6 to TRBJ2-3, with the D gene uncertain. Sequencing used PBMCs or a T cell subset sorted from them (not recorded which). The CDR3 has the sequence CASSYHRDTQYF. The nucleotide sequence is TGTGCCAGCAGTTATCACCGAGATACGCAGTATTTT.